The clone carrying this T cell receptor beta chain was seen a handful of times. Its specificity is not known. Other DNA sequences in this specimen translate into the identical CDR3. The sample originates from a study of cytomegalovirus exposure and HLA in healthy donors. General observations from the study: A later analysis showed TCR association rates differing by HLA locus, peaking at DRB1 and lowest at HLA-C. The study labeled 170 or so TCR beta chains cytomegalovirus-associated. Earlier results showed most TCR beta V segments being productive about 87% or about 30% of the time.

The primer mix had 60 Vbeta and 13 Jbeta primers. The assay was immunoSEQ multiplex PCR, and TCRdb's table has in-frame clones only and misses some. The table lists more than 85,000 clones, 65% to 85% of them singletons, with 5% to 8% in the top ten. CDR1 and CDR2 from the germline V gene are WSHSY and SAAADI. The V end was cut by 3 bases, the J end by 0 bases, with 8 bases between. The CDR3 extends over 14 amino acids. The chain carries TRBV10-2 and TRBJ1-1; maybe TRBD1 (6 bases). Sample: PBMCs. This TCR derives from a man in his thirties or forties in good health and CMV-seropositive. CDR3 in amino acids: CASSDDRLNTEAFF. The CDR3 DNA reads TGCGCCAGCAGTGATGACAGGTTGAACACTGAAGCTTTCTTT.